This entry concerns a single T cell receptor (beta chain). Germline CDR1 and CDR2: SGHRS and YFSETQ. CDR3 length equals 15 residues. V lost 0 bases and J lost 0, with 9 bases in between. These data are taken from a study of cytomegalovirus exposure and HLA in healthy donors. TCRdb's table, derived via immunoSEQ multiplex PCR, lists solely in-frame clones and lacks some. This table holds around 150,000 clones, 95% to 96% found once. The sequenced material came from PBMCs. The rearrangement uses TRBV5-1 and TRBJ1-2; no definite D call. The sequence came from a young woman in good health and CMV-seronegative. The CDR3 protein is CASSLDLSANYGYTF. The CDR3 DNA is TGCGCCAGCAGCTTGGATTTGTCAGCTAACTATGGCTACACCTTC.